This T cell receptor beta chain was identified in a study of T-cell reconstitution after alpha-beta-depleted transplantation in children. Researchers prepared the TCRbeta library using unique molecular identifiers, the study reports. One entry per CDR3 protein, called by TCRdb with MiXCR from the PCR reads. Among some 590,000 distinct CDR3 sequences listed, under 12% were seen once. The CDR3 totals 16 residues. Trimming shortened V by 4 bases and J by 1 base, and 17 bases separated the two germline ends. Looked up from germline, CDR1 is LGHNA and CDR2 is YNFKEQ. This sequence joins TRBV4-2 and TRBJ2-7; maybe TRBD2 (6 bases). This clonotype originated in a human donor who donated a stem cell graft to a child with acute myeloid leukemia. The starting material was PBMCs from the stem cell graft donor, obtained from the stem cell graft. The CDR3, as DNA: TGTGCCAGCAGCCCCACCACGGCCGCGGGATCCTACGAGCAGTACTTC. Translation: CASSPTTAAGSYEQYF.